Detailed here is one T cell receptor (beta chain). The antigen remains undetermined. TCRdb processed the RT-PCR reads anew with MiXCR; each CDR3 protein has one entry. The top ten clones hold around a tenth of a sample with 710,000 or so distinct CDR3 sequences, around 16% of them seen once. This sample was taken from a study of response to subunit inactivated influenza vaccine. Study conclusions and caveats: Few additional T cells are recruited per seasonal influenza vaccination, authors suggested.

Germline lookup yields CDR1 MNHEY and CDR2 SVGAGI. Losses at the gene ends were 4 bases for V and 1 base for J; bases not matched to a gene: 3. This CDR3 is 16 amino acids long. This clonotype was obtained from a man aged 50-59 years who received an inactivated influenza vaccine. The sequences come from PBMCs from blood, collected roughly 12 days after vaccination. The chain joins TRBV6-5 to TRBJ2-2, with 10 bases fitting TRBD2. Here the CDR3 DNA reads TGTGCCAGCAGTTTTGGACTAGCGGTGAACACCGGGGAGCTGTTTTTT. This codes for CASSFGLAVNTGELFF.